Listed below are T cell receptor beta chains from one sample, sequenced in a study of T cells in localized non-small cell lung cancer. The table came from immunoSEQ multiplex PCR; TCRdb's copy has only in-frame clones and leaves some out. The sample lists 70,000 to 100,000 clones, 80% occurring once. The sample in question was peripheral blood, obtained before any cancer treatment. These receptors came from a female donor older than 55 with stage I lung adenocarcinoma. The CDR3 runs from the conserved cysteine through the conserved F or W. A D gene is named only where the DNA matches it firmly. Size is stated for part of the rows, as once, few or many counts, or as a class when the clone is expanded.

clone_size: -
v_call: TRBV25-1
d_call: -
j_call: TRBJ1-4
cdr3_aa: CASTPRGIRPNEKLFF
cdr3_nt: TGTGCCAGCACCCCCCGGGGGATCCGGCCTAATGAAAAACTGTTTTTT

clone_size: -
v_call: TRBV11-2
d_call: -
j_call: TRBJ1-3
cdr3_aa: CASSARGTQDVSGNTIYF
cdr3_nt: TGTGCCAGCAGCGCCCGTGGGACGCAGGACGTTTCGGGAAACACCATATATTTT

clone_size: -
v_call: TRBV6-1
d_call: -
j_call: TRBJ2-7
cdr3_aa: CASSEARLFSYEQYF
cdr3_nt: TGTGCCAGCAGTGAAGCCCGCCTCTTTTCCTACGAGCAGTACTTC

clone_size: -
v_call: TRBV30
d_call: -
j_call: TRBJ1-2
cdr3_aa: CATKRGGGYTF
cdr3_nt: TGTGCCACAAAAAGGGGTGGGGGCTACACCTTC

clone_size: -
v_call: TRBV6-1
d_call: TRBD1
j_call: TRBJ1-5
cdr3_aa: CASTAGGYQPQHF
cdr3_nt: TGTGCCAGCACGGCAGGGGGCTATCAGCCCCAGCATTTT

clone_size: -
v_call: TRBV28
d_call: -
j_call: TRBJ2-2
cdr3_aa: CASSLNTGELFF
cdr3_nt: TGTGCCAGCAGCCTTAACACCGGGGAGCTGTTTTTT

clone_size: -
v_call: TRBV19
d_call: TRBD1
j_call: TRBJ1-5
cdr3_aa: CASSQQGASNQPQHF
cdr3_nt: TGTGCCAGTAGCCAACAGGGGGCTAGCAATCAGCCCCAGCATTTT

clone_size: -
v_call: TRBV11-1
d_call: TRBD1
j_call: TRBJ2-1
cdr3_aa: CASSSDRLNEQFF
cdr3_nt: TGTGCCAGCAGCTCGGACAGGCTGAATGAGCAGTTCTTC

clone_size: -
v_call: TRBV2
d_call: -
j_call: TRBJ2-7
cdr3_aa: CASSEGLRSHEQYF
cdr3_nt: TGTGCCAGCAGCGAGGGACTTCGGAGCCACGAGCAGTACTTC

clone_size: once
v_call: TRBV5-6
d_call: -
j_call: TRBJ2-3
cdr3_aa: CASSYASADTQYF
cdr3_nt: TGTGCCAGCAGCTACGCATCGGCAGATACGCAGTATTTT

clone_size: -
v_call: TRBV4-3
d_call: -
j_call: TRBJ2-2
cdr3_aa: CASSQDSFSNTGELFF
cdr3_nt: TGCGCCAGCAGCCAAGATTCGTTTTCGAACACCGGGGAGCTGTTTTTT

clone_size: -
v_call: TRBV6-6
d_call: -
j_call: TRBJ2-7
cdr3_aa: CASSMGSYEQYF
cdr3_nt: TGTGCCAGCAGTATGGGGTCCTACGAGCAGTACTTC

clone_size: -
v_call: TRBV7-6
d_call: TRBD1
j_call: TRBJ1-1
cdr3_aa: CASSFGQGGGTEAFF
cdr3_nt: TGTGCCAGCAGCTTTGGACAGGGCGGTGGTACTGAAGCTTTCTTT

clone_size: -
v_call: TRBV4-2
d_call: TRBD2
j_call: TRBJ2-3
cdr3_aa: CASSQDISSGSTDTQYF
cdr3_nt: TGTGCCAGCAGCCAAGATATCTCTAGCGGGAGCACAGATACGCAGTATTTT

clone_size: few
v_call: TRBV5-4
d_call: TRBD1
j_call: TRBJ1-1
cdr3_aa: CASRPDREPTEAFF
cdr3_nt: TGTGCCAGCAGACCCGACAGGGAGCCCACTGAAGCTTTCTTT

clone_size: -
v_call: TRBV12-5
d_call: TRBD2
j_call: TRBJ2-5
cdr3_aa: CASGLSGGLQETQYF
cdr3_nt: TGTGCTAGTGGTTTAAGCGGGGGGTTACAAGAGACCCAGTACTTC

clone_size: -
v_call: TRBV30
d_call: TRBD2
j_call: TRBJ2-3
cdr3_aa: CAWSVLAGGRTDTQYF
cdr3_nt: TGTGCCTGGAGTGTACTAGCGGGAGGACGCACAGATACGCAGTATTTT

clone_size: -
v_call: TRBV5-1
d_call: -
j_call: TRBJ2-1
cdr3_aa: CASSLSGRDYNEQFF
cdr3_nt: TGCGCCAGCAGCTTGTCGGGCAGGGACTACAATGAGCAGTTCTTC

clone_size: -
v_call: TRBV28
d_call: TRBD1
j_call: TRBJ2-6
cdr3_aa: CASSHSGQGARIVLTF
cdr3_nt: TGTGCCAGCAGTCACTCTGGACAGGGGGCACGAATCGTCCTGACTTTC

clone_size: -
v_call: TRBV7-8
d_call: -
j_call: TRBJ2-2
cdr3_aa: CASSKITGELFF
cdr3_nt: TGTGCCAGCAGCAAGATCACCGGGGAGCTGTTTTTT

clone_size: -
v_call: TRBV18
d_call: -
j_call: TRBJ2-1
cdr3_aa: CASSHPVENEQFF
cdr3_nt: TGTGCCAGCTCACATCCGGTGGAGAATGAGCAGTTCTTC

clone_size: -
v_call: TRBV5-1
d_call: -
j_call: TRBJ2-2
cdr3_aa: CASRQGAVLLNTGELFF
cdr3_nt: TGCGCCAGCAGACAGGGAGCGGTCCTTCTAAACACCGGGGAGCTGTTTTTT

clone_size: -
v_call: TRBV19
d_call: -
j_call: TRBJ1-1
cdr3_aa: CASSTDSNTEAFF
cdr3_nt: TGTGCCAGTAGTACGGACAGTAACACTGAAGCTTTCTTT

clone_size: -
v_call: TRBV19
d_call: TRBD1
j_call: TRBJ1-4
cdr3_aa: CASSTGQTNEKLFF
cdr3_nt: TGTGCCAGTAGTACGGGACAGACTAATGAAAAACTGTTTTTT

clone_size: -
v_call: TRBV6-6
d_call: TRBD1
j_call: TRBJ2-7
cdr3_aa: CASSYGQGPSSYEQYF
cdr3_nt: TGTGCCAGCAGTTACGGACAGGGCCCGAGCTCCTACGAGCAGTACTTC

clone_size: once
v_call: TRBV27
d_call: -
j_call: TRBJ2-1
cdr3_aa: CASSLQDTYNEQFF
cdr3_nt: TGTGCCAGCAGTTTGCAGGATACCTACAATGAGCAGTTCTTC

clone_size: -
v_call: TRBV15
d_call: -
j_call: TRBJ1-1
cdr3_aa: CATSSGLAEAFF
cdr3_nt: TGTGCCACCAGCAGTGGACTGGCTGAAGCTTTCTTT

clone_size: -
v_call: TRBV27
d_call: -
j_call: TRBJ2-2
cdr3_aa: CASSSPGLKELFF
cdr3_nt: TGTGCCAGCAGTTCTCCGGGACTCAAGGAGCTGTTTTTT

clone_size: few
v_call: TRBV4-2
d_call: -
j_call: TRBJ2-5
cdr3_aa: CASSPMETGHGETQYF
cdr3_nt: TGTGCCAGCAGCCCCATGGAAACGGGACACGGAGAGACCCAGTACTTC

clone_size: -
v_call: TRBV28
d_call: TRBD2
j_call: TRBJ2-3
cdr3_aa: CASSSTGRDTQYF
cdr3_nt: TGTGCCAGCAGTTCGACCGGGAGGGATACGCAGTATTTT

clone_size: once
v_call: TRBV6-5
d_call: -
j_call: TRBJ2-3
cdr3_aa: CASSYSGLMDTQYF
cdr3_nt: TGTGCCAGCAGTTACTCCGGGCTCATGGATACGCAGTATTTT

clone_size: -
v_call: TRBV19
d_call: TRBD1
j_call: TRBJ2-2
cdr3_aa: CASSRGTGALTGELFF
cdr3_nt: TGTGCCAGTAGTAGAGGGACAGGGGCCCTCACCGGGGAGCTGTTTTTT

clone_size: few
v_call: TRBV5-8
d_call: -
j_call: TRBJ2-1
cdr3_aa: CASSLGEPYNEQFF
cdr3_nt: TGTGCCAGCAGCTTAGGTGAACCCTACAATGAGCAGTTCTTC

clone_size: -
v_call: TRBV9
d_call: TRBD1
j_call: TRBJ1-2
cdr3_aa: CASSVGTGGAGYTF
cdr3_nt: TGTGCCAGCAGCGTAGGAACAGGGGGCGCGGGCTACACCTTC

clone_size: -
v_call: TRBV4-2
d_call: TRBD2
j_call: TRBJ2-6
cdr3_aa: CASSQAASGGTGANVLTF
cdr3_nt: TGTGCCAGCAGCCAAGCGGCTAGCGGGGGAACTGGGGCCAACGTCCTGACTTTC

clone_size: -
v_call: TRBV2
d_call: TRBD2
j_call: TRBJ2-3
cdr3_aa: CASRGSGGFVTDTQYF
cdr3_nt: TGTGCCAGCCGGGGAAGCGGGGGGTTTGTCACAGATACGCAGTATTTT

clone_size: -
v_call: TRBV4-1
d_call: -
j_call: TRBJ2-4
cdr3_aa: CASSQSKGLGIQYF
cdr3_nt: TGCGCCAGCAGCCAATCAAAGGGTTTAGGGATTCAGTACTTC

clone_size: -
v_call: TRBV25-1
d_call: TRBD2
j_call: TRBJ2-7
cdr3_aa: CASSLAGVYEQYF
cdr3_nt: TGTGCCAGCAGCCTAGCGGGAGTCTACGAGCAGTACTTC

clone_size: -
v_call: TRBV13
d_call: -
j_call: TRBJ2-7
cdr3_aa: CASSLIGAGEGNEQYF
cdr3_nt: TGTGCCAGCAGCTTAATCGGGGCAGGGGAGGGGAACGAGCAGTACTTC

clone_size: -
v_call: TRBV2
d_call: -
j_call: TRBJ1-2
cdr3_aa: CASSEKGGYGYTF
cdr3_nt: TGTGCCAGCAGTGAAAAGGGGGGCTATGGCTACACCTTC